The 26 T cell receptor beta chains presented below share a single source sample, sequenced in a study of OX40 agonist ivuxolimab in advanced cancers. TCRdb's copy holds only in-frame clones and misses some; the assay was immunoSEQ multiplex PCR. The sample gives under 150,000 clones, 85% to 95% of which show up once; under 1.3% is in the top ten. The material sequenced was CD4+ or CD8+ T cells sorted from blood, taken in a trial of the OX40 agonist ivuxolimab. The receptors originated from an adult with an advanced solid tumor such as melanoma, head and neck, liver or kidney cancer.

The V gene is TRBV19, the J gene TRBJ1-5; weak D call: TRBD1 (6 bases). V shed 5 bases and J shed 6 bases, with 8 bases lying between them. Germline CDR1 and CDR2: LNHDA and SQIVND (reference sequence). The CDR3 is made up of 12 amino acids. The DNA for the CDR3 is TGTGCCAGTAGTCAGGGGACTCAGCCCCAGCATTTT. Translated, it gives CASSQGTQPQHF.

This clone is a singleton in its sample. V and J are TRBV7-2 and TRBJ1-2, with D maybe TRBD1 (6 bases). This CDR3 spans 14 amino acids. The germline V gene encodes CDR1 SGHTA and CDR2 FQGNSA. Trimming shortened V by 5 bases and J by 6 bases, and 16 bases separated the two germline ends. This chain's CDR3 is CASSQYRDANGYTF. The CDR3 DNA reads as TGTGCCAGCAGCCAATACAGGGACGCCAATGGCTACACCTTC.

This chain connects TRBV27 to TRBJ2-3; unclear D gene. This CDR3 comprises 14 residues. V lost 2 bases, J lost 10 bases, and 16 bases lay in between. Per the germline V gene, CDR1 is MNHEY and CDR2 is SMNVEV (reference sequence). This CDR3 is CASSLEALPEAQYF. As DNA, the CDR3 is TGTGCCAGCAGTTTAGAGGCCCTCCCCGAAGCGCAGTATTTT.

The V call is TRBV9, the J call TRBJ2-1; D possibly corresponds to TRBD1 (5 bases). The CDR3 extends over 14 amino acids. Between the trimmed V and J ends, which lost 0 bases and 7 bases, there was a span of 11 bases. The germline CDR1 and CDR2 sequences are SGDLS and YYNGEE. The CDR3 protein is CASSVGRQLNEQFF. The CDR3 nucleotides read TGTGCCAGCAGCGTAGGGCGACAGCTAAATGAGCAGTTCTTC.

The chain uses TRBV7-2 and TRBJ2-7, with a weak D call TRBD1 (6 bases). Germline CDR1 and CDR2: SGHTA and FQGNSA. The V end was cut by 5 bases, the J end by 7 bases, with 12 bases between. The CDR3 sequence is 12 residues long. This CDR3 is CASSPWGPEQYF. Written as DNA, the CDR3 is TGTGCCAGCAGCCCGTGGGGGCCAGAGCAGTACTTC.

The chain recombines TRBV19 with TRBJ2-1; the D gene is possibly TRBD1 (5 bases). Germline-derived CDR1 and CDR2 are LNHDA and SQIVND (reference sequence). CDR3 length equals 11 residues. V was shortened by 4 bases and J by 13 bases, with 11 bases between the two germline ends. CDR3 sequence reads: CASSTSGPQFF. Here the CDR3 DNA reads TGTGCCAGTAGTACGTCAGGGCCCCAGTTCTTC.

V usage is TRBV7-9 and J usage is TRBJ2-5, with a possible D match to TRBD1 (5 bases). The J call is uncertain, as TRBJ2-7 better fits the DNA end. The CDR3 sequence is 14 residues long. Germline V CDR1 and CDR2: SEHNR, FQNEAQ (reference sequence). In nucleotides, the CDR3 is TGTGCCAGCAGCCTACAGGAAGGCTCCTACGAGCAGTACTTC. Translating gives CASSLQEGSYEQYF.

The chain links TRBV2 to TRBJ1-2; D uncertain. This CDR3 contains 12 residues. V was cut by 4 bases and J by 4 bases, with 7 bases left in between. Germline lookup yields CDR1 SNHLY and CDR2 FYNNEI. The CDR3 loop is CASSGETYGYTF. CDR3 in DNA: TGTGCCAGCAGTGGGGAGACCTATGGCTACACCTTC.

The chain links TRBV6-4 to TRBJ1-5; 7 nucleotides line up with TRBD1. Germline V gene sequence: CDR1 MRHNA, CDR2 SNTAGT. This CDR3 has 14 residues. The ends lost 6 bases at V and 4 bases at J; junction bases unmatched: 6. CDR3: CASSGDRGNQPQHF. DNA of the CDR3: TGTGCCAGCAGCGGGGACAGAGGGAATCAGCCCCAGCATTTT.

J is TRBJ2-6 and V is TRBV7-2; TRBD1 matches at 7 bases. Germline lookup yields CDR1 SGHTA and CDR2 FQGNSA. The CDR3 sequence is 15 residues long. V lost 5 bases, J lost 0 bases, and 1 base stayed unmatched. CDR3 DNA sequence: TGTGCCAGCAGCCGACAGGGCTCTGGGGCCAACGTCCTGACTTTC. Residues: CASSRQGSGANVLTF.

This clone was counted once. This sequence joins TRBV27 and TRBJ2-2; 7 bases fit TRBD1. The germline V gene encodes CDR1 MNHEY and CDR2 SMNVEV (reference sequence). The CDR3 is made up of 17 amino acids. The V gene end was trimmed by 3 bases and the J gene end by 1 base; junction bases not matched to a gene: 8. The DNA of the CDR3 is TGTGCCAGCAGTTTCCCAGGGGGACACGTGAACACCGGGGAGCTGTTTTTT. Its protein product is CASSFPGGHVNTGELFF.

The chain uses TRBV7-2 and TRBJ1-2; possibly TRBD1 for D (5 bases). Germline CDR1 reads SGHTA; CDR2 reads FQGNSA. V lost 2 bases, J lost 7 bases, and 11 bases lay in between. The CDR3 totals 13 residues. CDR3 bases: TGTGCCAGCAGCTTACGGCTGGGGGGTGGCTACACCTTC. The encoded protein is CASSLRLGGGYTF.

The CDR3 nucleotides read TGCGCCAGCAGCCAACGGGGGGACCAAGAGACCCAGTACTTC. The encoded protein is CASSQRGDQETQYF. This rearrangement joins TRBV4-3 to TRBJ2-5; 7 nucleotides match TRBD2. CDR3 size: 14 residues. CDR1 and CDR2 from the germline V gene are LGHNA and YSLEER. J lost 0 bases, V lost 2 bases, and 0 bases had no gene match.

The chain combines TRBV7-2 with TRBJ1-3; D is unclear. Looked up from germline, CDR1 is SGHTA and CDR2 is FQGNSA. This CDR3 is 13 amino acids long. V gave up 5 bases and J gave up 4 bases, with 9 bases separating them. CDR3 in DNA: TGTGCCAGCAGCCAAAGGATAGGAAACACCATATATTTT. It encodes CASSQRIGNTIYF.

The chain recombines TRBV29-1 with TRBJ2-5; the D is unclear. Trimming removed 3 bases at V and 6 bases at J, with 14 bases between. This CDR3 comprises 13 residues. Per the germline V gene, CDR1 is SQVTM and CDR2 is ANQGSEA. The CDR3 region is CSVDNSRGQTQYF. The CDR3 nucleotides read TGCAGCGTTGATAACAGCCGAGGCCAGACCCAGTACTTC.

This chain connects TRBV5-1 to TRBJ2-4; 9 bases map to TRBD1. V was pared by 2 bases and J by 6 bases, with 3 bases of the junction left unmatched. CDR1 and CDR2 from the germline V gene are SGHRS and YFSETQ. The CDR3 spans 14 residues. CDR3 coding DNA: TGCGCCAGCAGCTTCCAGGGACAGGGAAACATTCAGTACTTC. Amino acids: CASSFQGQGNIQYF.

The chain has TRBV15 and TRBJ2-1; 9 bases fit TRBD2. The V gene end was trimmed by 6 bases and the J gene end by 6 bases; junction bases not matched to a gene: 0. The length of the CDR3 is 12 residues. In germline, CDR1 is LNHNV, CDR2 YYDKDF (reference sequence). The CDR3 coding sequence is TGTGCCACCAGAGCGGGAGGCAATGAGCAGTTCTTC. This sequence encodes CATRAGGNEQFF.

The chain joins TRBV29-1 to TRBJ1-1, with D maybe TRBD1 (6 bases). CDR3 length equals 16 residues. Germline CDR1 reads SQVTM; CDR2 reads ANQGSEA. CDR3 amino acids: CTVWRGGGLMDTEAFF. The CDR3 nucleotides are TGCACCGTGTGGCGAGGGGGGGGCCTGATGGACACTGAAGCTTTCTTT.

The genes are TRBV30 and TRBJ2-7; 9 bases fit TRBD2. Per the germline V gene, CDR1 is GTSNPN and CDR2 is SVGIG (reference sequence). The CDR3 loop spans 17 amino acids. The trim removed 2 bases at V and 2 bases at J, leaving 13 bases unmatched. In DNA, the CDR3 is TGTGCCTGGAGTTTCCCCCCCCGGCTAGCGGGAACCTACGAGCAGTACTTC. Translated: CAWSFPPRLAGTYEQYF.

V gene TRBV4-3 combines with J gene TRBJ2-1; D unclear. Germline lookup yields CDR1 LGHNA and CDR2 YSLEER. Between the trimmed V and J ends, which lost 3 bases and 0 bases, there was a span of 9 bases. The CDR3 sequence is 15 residues long. In DNA form, the CDR3 reads TGCGCCAGCAGCCAGGGCGCAAGCTCCTACAATGAGCAGTTCTTC. Translated: CASSQGASSYNEQFF.

The rearrangement uses TRBV29-1 and TRBJ2-2; TRBD1 aligns across 9 bases. The CDR3 has 15 amino acids. With V trimmed by 7 bases and J by 5 bases, 11 bases remained unmatched. Germline lookup yields CDR1 SQVTM and CDR2 ANQGSEA. The CDR3 loop is CSAGDRGEVTGELFF. The CDR3 nucleotides read TGCAGCGCCGGTGACAGGGGGGAGGTGACCGGGGAGCTGTTTTTT.

The rearrangement uses TRBV5-5 and TRBJ1-2, with a weak D call TRBD1 (5 bases). The germline V and J ends were trimmed by 4 bases and 4 bases, with 17 bases remaining between them. The CDR3 consists of 15 residues. Germline CDR1 is SGHKS and CDR2 is YYEKEE (reference sequence). Here the CDR3 reads CASSPGDVGGYGYTF. CDR3 bases: TGTGCCAGCAGCCCTGGGGACGTCGGGGGCTATGGCTACACCTTC.

The chain joins TRBV18 to TRBJ1-1; tentative D call: TRBD1 (6 bases). Germline CDR1 and CDR2: KGHSH and LQKENI. This CDR3 region has 16 residues. The V and J ends lost 5 bases and 0 bases respectively, with 16 bases between them. The CDR3 region is CASSSLRGAVNTEAFF. CDR3 nucleotides: TGTGCCAGCTCATCTCTCCGGGGGGCGGTGAACACTGAAGCTTTCTTT.

This chain links TRBV7-9 with TRBJ1-1; maybe TRBD1 (6 bases). CDR1 SEHNR and CDR2 FQNEAQ come from the germline V gene (reference sequence). The CDR3 runs to 14 residues. V lost 3 bases and J lost 7, with 15 bases in between. The CDR3 DNA sequence: TGTGCCAGCAGCTTGGACGGGGGCTATGGTGAAGCTTTCTTT. It encodes CASSLDGGYGEAFF.

This clone was found once. This chain connects TRBV7-2 to TRBJ1-5; TRBD1 is a possible D gene (6 bases). Germline values: CDR1 SGHTA, CDR2 FQGNSA. Trimming shortened V by 5 bases and J by 4 bases, and 15 bases separated the two germline ends. This CDR3 is 15 amino acids long. The CDR3 DNA is TGTGCCAGCAGCCCGGGAGGGGGAACAAATCAGCCCCAGCATTTT. This gives the protein CASSPGGGTNQPQHF.

The chain carries TRBV10-3 and TRBJ2-1; TRBD2 matches 13 bases. The trim removed 10 bases at V and 7 bases at J, leaving 7 bases unmatched. The CDR3 covers 14 residues. Germline V gene data show CDR1 as ENHRY and CDR2 as SYGVKD. The CDR3 is CATRTSGSNNEQFF. The CDR3 DNA follows: TGTGCCACCCGGACTAGCGGGAGTAATAATGAGCAGTTCTTC.